These 8 T cell receptor beta chains originate from one sample sequenced in a study of CD8 T cells in ankylosing spondylitis. TCRdb recomputed calls from the 5' RACE reads with MiXCR, one row per CDR3 protein. Of under 400,000 distinct CDR3 sequences listed, around 10% are singletons. The specimen was blood, either unsorted or a sorted T cell fraction (not recorded which). These receptors were collected from a female donor with ankylosing spondylitis or in good health (not recorded which).

This clonotype was seen many times. J is TRBJ2-7 and V is TRBV20-1; 7 bases are a match to TRBD2. Germline CDR1 and CDR2: DFQATT and SNEGSKA (reference sequence). The CDR3 extends over 11 amino acids. V dropped 6 bases and J dropped 3; count of bases not matched to a gene: 2. CDR3 protein: CSAASGYEQYF. The CDR3 coding sequence is TGCAGTGCAGCTAGCGGCTACGAGCAGTACTTC.

Ten or more counts support this clonotype. The chain carries TRBV11-2 and TRBJ2-1, with 11 bases identical to TRBD2. Losses at the gene ends were 2 bases for V and 0 bases for J; bases not matched to a gene: 9. The CDR3 sequence is 19 residues long. Germline V gene data show CDR1 as SGHAT and CDR2 as FQNNGV. The CDR3 sequence: CASSLRGLAARSSYNEQFF. CDR3 in DNA: TGTGCCAGCAGCTTAAGGGGACTAGCGGCACGGAGCTCCTACAATGAGCAGTTCTTC.

The table lists this clonotype with many counts. The chain carries TRBV5-1 and TRBJ2-4; tentatively, D is TRBD2 (5 bases). Germline values: CDR1 SGHRS, CDR2 YFSETQ. With 5 bases removed from V and 5 bases from J, the gap between germline ends came to 14 bases. The CDR3 sequence is 14 residues long. CDR3 protein: CASSLAPWQNIQYF. CDR3 nucleotides: TGCGCCAGCAGTCTAGCCCCCTGGCAAAACATTCAGTACTTC.

There are many counts of this clonotype. V is TRBV12-3 or TRBV12-4 and J is TRBJ2-3; D uncertain. V shed 6 bases and J shed 1 base, with 17 bases lying between them. The CDR3 sequence is 16 residues long. CDR3 protein: CASSPHRAQGTDTQYF. The CDR3 region has the DNA TGTGCCAGCAGCCCCCACCGGGCCCAAGGCACAGATACGCAGTATTTT.

V is TRBV5-1 and J is TRBJ2-7; maybe TRBD1 (5 bases). Germline V lookup: CDR1 SGHRS, CDR2 YFSETQ. The length of the CDR3 is 15 residues. The ends were cut back, 0 bases at V and 5 bases at J, with 15 bases in the middle. CDR3 in amino acids: CASSLEYQGKDEQYF. The CDR3, as DNA: TGCGCCAGCAGCTTGGAGTACCAGGGTAAAGACGAGCAGTACTTC.

This clonotype came up many times. V is TRBV12-3 or TRBV12-4 and J is TRBJ2-4; tentative D call: TRBD1 (5 bases). The length of the CDR3 is 15 residues. Trimming cost V 1 base and J 2 bases, with 9 bases left between them. The CDR3 DNA reads as TGTGCCAGCAGTTTAGGCGGACATCCCAAAAACATTCAGTACTTC. Its translation: CASSLGGHPKNIQYF.

The rearrangement joins TRBV5-1 to TRBJ2-5; D is possibly TRBD1 (5 bases). The CDR3 covers 15 residues. CDR1 SGHRS and CDR2 YFSETQ come from the germline V gene. V was trimmed by 1 base and J by 4 bases, leaving 14 bases between them. Here the CDR3 DNA reads TGCGCCAGCAGCTTGTTAGGCAGGGCGTCAGAGACCCAGTACTTC. Translating gives CASSLLGRASETQYF. Together with reference TRBV5-1 and TRBJ2-5, the CDR3 gives the full variable domain: KAGVTQTPRYLIKTRGQQVTLSCSPISGHRSVSWYQQTPGQGLQFLFEYFSETQRNKGNFPGRFSGRQFSNSRSEMNVSTLELGDSALYLCASSLLGRASETQYFGPGTRLLVL.

This clonotype was detected many times. DNA of the CDR3: TGTGCCAGCAGTCTAAGTACAGGGATAGCTGGCTACACCTTC. It specifies CASSLSTGIAGYTF. This chain links TRBV27 with TRBJ1-2; TRBD1 might be the D (6 bases). CDR1 MNHEY and CDR2 SMNVEV come from the germline V gene (reference sequence). Trimming stripped 5 bases from V and 7 bases from J, with 17 bases between. The CDR3 covers 14 residues.